These 15 T cell receptor beta chains were all obtained from the same sample, sequenced in a study of blood T cell repertoires in COVID-19. Method: immunoSEQ multiplex PCR; TCRdb's copy keeps in-frame clones and lacks some. There are about 480,000 clones in the sample; approximately 89% occur only once, and around 0.92% lies in the top ten. The sample taken for sequencing was peripheral blood. Every receptor here comes from a young man with COVID-19, enrolled during active disease.

The rearrangement joins TRBV7-3 to TRBJ2-1, with D possibly TRBD2 on 5 matching bases. The V gene's germline CDR1 is SGHTA and CDR2 FQGTGA. CDR3 length equals 13 residues. V shed 4 bases and J shed 4 bases, with 8 bases lying between them. CDR3 loop: CASSSTGYNEQFF. For the CDR3, the DNA is TGTGCCAGCAGCTCGACGGGGTACAATGAGCAGTTCTTC.

This clone is a singleton in its sample. The genes are TRBV5-4 and TRBJ2-6; TRBD1 matches 7 bases. This CDR3 spans 17 amino acids. Looked up from germline, CDR1 is SGHNT and CDR2 is YYREEE (reference sequence). Trimming removed 4 bases from V and 2 bases from J; junction bases left unmatched: 9. The CDR3, as DNA: TGTGCCAGCAGCGGGGGCCCAGGGGGAACTGGGGCCAACGTCCTGACTTTC. This codes for CASSGGPGGTGANVLTF. The complete variable domain, with remaining parts taken from reference TRBV5-4 and TRBJ2-6, reads ETGVTQSPTHLIKTRGQQVTLRCSSQSGHNTVSWYQQALGQGPQFIFQYYREEENGRGNFPPRFSGLQFPNYSSELNVNALELDDSALYLCASSGGPGGTGANVLTFGAGSRLTVL.

The chain is built from TRBV19 and TRBJ2-7, with TRBD1 matching over 9 bases. The CDR3 spans 14 residues. Germline CDR1 and CDR2: LNHDA and SQIVND (reference sequence). The junction had 5 bases not matched to a gene; V was cut back by 4 bases and J by 4 bases. For the CDR3, the DNA is TGTGCCAGTAGTACAGGACAGGGGAAGTACGAGCAGTACTTC. This translates into CASSTGQGKYEQYF.

V and J are TRBV5-1 and TRBJ1-1; maybe TRBD1 (6 bases). Per germline, CDR1 SGHRS and CDR2 YFSETQ. Trimming removed 4 bases at V and 4 bases at J, with 20 bases between. There are 16 residues in the CDR3. The CDR3: CASSHTGLRTSTEAFF. The CDR3 DNA sequence: TGCGCCAGCAGCCACACAGGGCTACGGACCAGCACTGAAGCTTTCTTT.

The rearrangement uses TRBV11-3 and TRBJ2-2; the D gene is possibly TRBD2 (5 bases). Per the germline V gene, CDR1 is SGHNT and CDR2 is YENEEA. This CDR3 is built from 13 residues. V was pared by 1 base and J by 7 bases, with 7 bases between. In DNA, the CDR3 is TGTGCCAGCAGCTTAGTACGGGACGGGGAGCTGTTTTTT. This gives the protein CASSLVRDGELFF.

Only a few counts were recorded for this clone. This chain connects TRBV19 to TRBJ1-1; D gene uncertain. Trimming left V 9 bases short and J 0 bases short, with 17 bases between. CDR3 length equals 15 residues. CDR1 is LNHDA and CDR2 is SQIVND in the germline V gene (reference sequence). The DNA for the CDR3 is TGTGCCAGCGACTCGACTGCAGCAATGAACACTGAAGCTTTCTTT. It codes for CASDSTAAMNTEAFF.

The chain carries TRBV30 and TRBJ1-2; D gene unclear. The germline gives CDR1 GTSNPN, CDR2 SVGIG (reference sequence). V dropped 1 base and J dropped 0 bases, with 15 bases sitting between them. This CDR3 region has 16 residues. DNA for the CDR3: TGTGCCTGGAGTGGCGGCCCGGAGGGCACTAACTATGGCTACACCTTC. Its translation is CAWSGGPEGTNYGYTF. Variable domain in full (rest from reference TRBV30 and TRBJ1-2): SQTIHQWPATLVQPVGSPLSLECTVEGTSNPNLYWYRQAAGRGLQLLFYSVGIGQISSEVPQNLSASRPQDRQFILSSKKLLLSDSGFYLCAWSGGPEGTNYGYTFGSGTRLTVV.

This rearrangement joins TRBV3-1 (or the pseudogene TRBV3-2) to TRBJ2-5; D is unclear. This CDR3 has 16 amino acids. Trimming took 3 bases from V and 1 from J, leaving 15 bases between them. Per the germline V gene, CDR1 is LGHDT and CDR2 is YNNKEL (reference sequence). The CDR3 region has the DNA TGTGCCAGCAGCCACCTTCTAGGATTAGGCCAAGAGACCCAGTACTTC. Translated, it gives CASSHLLGLGQETQYF.

This chain connects TRBV20-1 to TRBJ2-3, with 7 nucleotides matching TRBD1. The CDR3 has 14 amino acids. V shed 3 bases and J 7 bases; nucleotides not matched to a gene: 10. The V gene's germline CDR1 is DFQATT and CDR2 SNEGSKA (reference sequence). In DNA, the CDR3 is TGCAGTGCTAGTAGGGGGCAGGGTAGGAATACGCAGTATTTT. Protein product: CSASRGQGRNTQYF.

The rearrangement links TRBV2 to TRBJ1-6; no firm D call. Germline-derived CDR1 and CDR2 are SNHLY and FYNNEI. This CDR3 has 14 amino acids. Trimming left V 10 bases short and J 4 bases short, with 14 bases between. The DNA of the CDR3 is TGTGCCACCTCCCCGGGGTCTTATAATTCACCCCTCCACTTT. This encodes CATSPGSYNSPLHF. The whole variable domain, filled in from reference TRBV2 and TRBJ1-6, reads EPEVTQTPSHQVTQMGQEVILRCVPISNHLYFYWYRQILGQKVEFLVSFYNNEISEKSEIFDDQFSVERPDGSNFTLKIRSTKLEDSAMYFCATSPGSYNSPLHFGNGTRLTVT.

The J gene is TRBJ2-7, the V gene TRBV6-5, with 8 bases matching TRBD2. V lost 4 bases to trimming and J lost 5 bases; unmatched junction nucleotides: 4. Germline V gene data show CDR1 as MNHEY and CDR2 as SVGAGI. This CDR3 spans 13 amino acids. The CDR3 DNA sequence: TGTGCCAGCAGTTCGACTAGCGCGGACGAGCAGTACTTC. This encodes CASSSTSADEQYF.

This clone was observed once. The J gene is TRBJ2-5, the V gene TRBV11-2; tentative D call: TRBD1 (5 bases). The CDR3 is 15 amino acids. Germline V gene lookup returns CDR1 SGHAT and CDR2 FQNNGV. Trimming removed 3 bases from V and 1 base from J, with 12 bases in between. Written as DNA, the CDR3 is TGTGCCAGCAGCTTGAACGTAGGGGTCCAAGAGACCCAGTACTTC. Protein: CASSLNVGVQETQYF. The whole variable domain, filled in from reference TRBV11-2 and TRBJ2-5, reads EAGVAQSPRYKIIEKRQSVAFWCNPISGHATLYWYQQILGQGPKLLIQFQNNGVVDDSQLPKDRFSAERLKGVDSTLKIQPAKLEDSAVYLCASSLNVGVQETQYFGPGTRLLVL.

The chain recombines TRBV29-1 with TRBJ2-1, with 7 bases that match TRBD1. Trimming at V came to 6 bases and at J to 3 bases, leaving 8 bases not matched to a gene. CDR1 and CDR2 from the germline V gene are SQVTM and ANQGSEA. The CDR3 spans 14 residues. The CDR3 is CSVSDREFYNEQFF. CDR3 sequence (DNA): TGCAGCGTCTCAGACAGGGAGTTCTACAATGAGCAGTTCTTC.

J is TRBJ2-3 and V is TRBV3-1 (or the pseudogene TRBV3-2); TRBD2 matches at 9 bases. The CDR3 length is 18 residues. V lost 1 base and J lost 2; bases outside the gene matches: 10. Germline CDR1 reads LGHDT; CDR2 reads YNNKEL (reference sequence). The CDR3 sequence is CASSQVSSGVIVTDTQYF. The CDR3 coding sequence is TGTGCCAGCAGCCAAGTGTCTAGCGGGGTTATAGTCACAGATACGCAGTATTTT.

This rearrangement joins TRBV10-3 to TRBJ1-2, with 7 bases lining up with TRBD1. V lost 9 bases, J lost 7 bases, and 2 bases stayed unmatched. The CDR3 consists of 10 residues. Germline V gene sequence: CDR1 ENHRY, CDR2 SYGVKD. CDR3 residues: CAIGGAGYTF. The CDR3, as DNA: TGTGCCATAGGGGGCGCTGGCTACACCTTC.